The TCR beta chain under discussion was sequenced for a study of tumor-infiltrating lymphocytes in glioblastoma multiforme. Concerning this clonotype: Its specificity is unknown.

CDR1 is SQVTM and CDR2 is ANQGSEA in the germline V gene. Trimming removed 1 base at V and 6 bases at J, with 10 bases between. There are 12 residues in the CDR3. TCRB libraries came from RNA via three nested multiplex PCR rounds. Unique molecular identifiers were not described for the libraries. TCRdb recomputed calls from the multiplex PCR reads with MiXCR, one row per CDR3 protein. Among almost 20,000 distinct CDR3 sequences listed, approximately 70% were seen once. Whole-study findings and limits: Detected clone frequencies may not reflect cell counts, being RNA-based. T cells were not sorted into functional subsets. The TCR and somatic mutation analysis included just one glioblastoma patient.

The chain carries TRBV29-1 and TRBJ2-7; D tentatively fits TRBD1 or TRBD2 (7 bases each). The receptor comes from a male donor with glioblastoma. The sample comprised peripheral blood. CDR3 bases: TGCAGCGTTGAAGCAGGGGGGGCCGAGCAGTACTTC. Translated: CSVEAGGAEQYF.